These 6 T cell receptor beta chains share one sample of origin, sequenced in a study of blood T cell repertoires in COVID-19. Some clones are missing from TCRdb's copy, which holds only in-frame ones; the method was immunoSEQ multiplex PCR. The sample contains 150,000 to 200,000 clones, 70% to 80% of which appear only once. Sequenced sample: peripheral blood. The receptors shown here come from a man aged 50 to 59 who had recovered from COVID-19.

The V and J genes are TRBV7-9 and TRBJ2-7; 8 bases are a match to TRBD1. The CDR3 is made up of 15 amino acids. Germline CDR1 is SEHNR and CDR2 is FQNEAQ (reference sequence). V shed 3 bases and J 6 bases; nucleotides not matched to a gene: 10. Written as DNA, the CDR3 is TGTGCCAGCAGCTTCCCGGGACAGGCTTCTTCCGAGCAGTACTTC. Amino acid sequence: CASSFPGQASSEQYF.

The chain combines TRBV6-5 with TRBJ1-6; no clear D gene. The germline gives CDR1 MNHEY, CDR2 SVGAGI. This CDR3 comprises 15 residues. The V and J ends lost 8 bases and 0 bases respectively, with 11 bases between them. As DNA, the CDR3 is TGTGCCAGCCACCAGCGGACCTCCTATAATTCACCCCTCCACTTT. As protein: CASHQRTSYNSPLHF.

J is TRBJ2-5 and V is TRBV19, with D possibly matching TRBD2 (5 bases). Germline V gene lookup returns CDR1 LNHDA and CDR2 SQIVND (reference sequence). V was cut by 6 bases and J by 5 bases, with 10 bases left in between. The CDR3 is made up of 12 amino acids. The CDR3 DNA is TGTGCCAGTAGGGCTAGCTCTGAGACCCAGTACTTC. Its translation: CASRASSETQYF.

CDR3 nucleotide sequence: TGTGCCAGTAATGGGAGGACTGATGTGAAATACGAGCAGTACTTC. The encoded protein is CASNGRTDVKYEQYF. V and J are TRBV28 and TRBJ2-7, with D perhaps matching TRBD2 (6 bases). V was clipped by 9 bases and J by 4 bases, with 22 bases between them. CDR1 and CDR2 from the germline V gene are MDHEN and SYDVKM. This CDR3 contains 15 residues.

In this sample, this clone turned up a few times. The chain combines TRBV7-8 with TRBJ2-7; 8 bases are a match to TRBD2. The J segment lost 1 base and the V segment lost 1 base, leaving 12 bases of the junction unmatched. Germline V gene sequence: CDR1 SGHVS, CDR2 FQNEAQ. This CDR3 is built from 18 residues. CDR3 coding DNA: TGTGCCAGCAGCTTAGTAGCGTTGCTCGCGGGAGGTTCCTACGAGCAGTACTTC. This codes for CASSLVALLAGGSYEQYF.

The chain joins TRBV24-1 to TRBJ2-3; D may be TRBD2 (7 bases). CDR1 and CDR2 from the germline V gene are KGHDR and SFDVKD. The CDR3 totals 17 residues. V was pared by 2 bases and J by 2 bases, with 16 bases between. The CDR3 DNA is TGTGCCACCAGTGATTCTACTGCGGGGGCGGTCACAGATACGCAGTATTTT. It yields the protein CATSDSTAGAVTDTQYF.